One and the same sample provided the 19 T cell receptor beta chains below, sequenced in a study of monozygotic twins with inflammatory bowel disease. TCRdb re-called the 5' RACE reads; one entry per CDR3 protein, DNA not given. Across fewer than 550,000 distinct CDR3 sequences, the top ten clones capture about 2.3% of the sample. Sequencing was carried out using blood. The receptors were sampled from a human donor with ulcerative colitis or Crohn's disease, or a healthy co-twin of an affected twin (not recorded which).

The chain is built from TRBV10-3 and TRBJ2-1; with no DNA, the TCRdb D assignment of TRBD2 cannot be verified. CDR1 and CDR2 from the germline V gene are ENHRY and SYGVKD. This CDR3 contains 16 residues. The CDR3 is CAIRPWGGGAEDEQFF.

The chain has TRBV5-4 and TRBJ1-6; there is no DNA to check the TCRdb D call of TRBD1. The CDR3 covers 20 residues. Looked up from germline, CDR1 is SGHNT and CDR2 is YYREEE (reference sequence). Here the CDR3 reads CASSLRGTVSPSSYNSPLHF.

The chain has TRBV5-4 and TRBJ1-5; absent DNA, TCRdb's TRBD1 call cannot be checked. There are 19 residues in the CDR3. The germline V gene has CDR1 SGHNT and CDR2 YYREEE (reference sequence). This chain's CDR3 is CASSFTGTGGVLSNQPQHF.

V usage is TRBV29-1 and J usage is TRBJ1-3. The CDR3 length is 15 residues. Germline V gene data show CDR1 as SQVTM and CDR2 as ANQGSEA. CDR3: CSGRTLLSSGNTIYF.

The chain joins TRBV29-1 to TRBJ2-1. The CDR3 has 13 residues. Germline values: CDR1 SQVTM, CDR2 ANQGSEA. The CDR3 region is CSVEPRAHNEQFF.

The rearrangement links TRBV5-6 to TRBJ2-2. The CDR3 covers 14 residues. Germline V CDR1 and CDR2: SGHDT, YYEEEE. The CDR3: CASSFDINTGELFF.

CDR3 in amino acids: CASSWAGQGNQPQHF. This chain links TRBV6-2 or TRBV6-3 with TRBJ1-5; without DNA, the TCRdb call of TRBD1 cannot be checked. Germline values: CDR1 MNHEY, CDR2 SVGEGT. CDR3 length: 15 amino acids.

CDR3 sequence: CARSRRGGSGYRSPLHF. V and J are TRBV6-1 and TRBJ1-6; absent DNA, TCRdb's TRBD1 call cannot be checked. Germline-derived CDR1 and CDR2 are MNHNS and SASEGT. The CDR3 is 17 residues long.

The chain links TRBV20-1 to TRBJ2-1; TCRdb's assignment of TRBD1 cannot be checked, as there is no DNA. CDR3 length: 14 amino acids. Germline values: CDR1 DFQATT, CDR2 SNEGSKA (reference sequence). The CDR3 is CSASGAISYNEQFF.

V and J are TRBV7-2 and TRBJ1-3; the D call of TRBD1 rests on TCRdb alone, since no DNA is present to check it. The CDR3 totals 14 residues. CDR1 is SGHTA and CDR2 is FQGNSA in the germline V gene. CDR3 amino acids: CASSSVPPGNTIYF.

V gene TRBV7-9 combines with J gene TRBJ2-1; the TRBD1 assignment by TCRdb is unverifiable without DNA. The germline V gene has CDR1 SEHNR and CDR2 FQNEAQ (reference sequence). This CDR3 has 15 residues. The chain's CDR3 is CASSLEGPAADEQFF.

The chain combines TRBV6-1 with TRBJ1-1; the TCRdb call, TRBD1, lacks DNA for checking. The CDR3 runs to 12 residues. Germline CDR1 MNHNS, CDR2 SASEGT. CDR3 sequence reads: CASTRAGTEAFF.

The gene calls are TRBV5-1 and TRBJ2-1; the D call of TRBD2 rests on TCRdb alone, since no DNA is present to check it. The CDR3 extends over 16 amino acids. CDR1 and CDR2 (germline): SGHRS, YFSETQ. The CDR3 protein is CASSLGRTSGPNEQFF. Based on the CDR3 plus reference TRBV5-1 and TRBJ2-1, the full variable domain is KAGVTQTPRYLIKTRGQQVTLSCSPISGHRSVSWYQQTPGQGLQFLFEYFSETQRNKGNFPGRFSGRQFSNSRSEMNVSTLELGDSALYLCASSLGRTSGPNEQFFGPGTRLTVL.

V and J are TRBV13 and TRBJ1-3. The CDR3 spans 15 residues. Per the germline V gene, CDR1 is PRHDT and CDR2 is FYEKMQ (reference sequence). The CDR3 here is CASSLGRPPGNTIYF.

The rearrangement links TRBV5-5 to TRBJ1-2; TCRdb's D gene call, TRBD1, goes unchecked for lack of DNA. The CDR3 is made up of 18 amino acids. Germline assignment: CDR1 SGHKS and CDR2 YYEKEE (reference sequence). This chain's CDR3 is CASSQPRQGSRTNYGYTF.

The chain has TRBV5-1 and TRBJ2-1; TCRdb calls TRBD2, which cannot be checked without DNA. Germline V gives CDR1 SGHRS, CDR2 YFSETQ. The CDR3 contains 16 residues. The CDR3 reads CASSRLTSGRALEQFF. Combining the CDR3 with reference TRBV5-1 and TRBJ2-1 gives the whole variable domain KAGVTQTPRYLIKTRGQQVTLSCSPISGHRSVSWYQQTPGQGLQFLFEYFSETQRNKGNFPGRFSGRQFSNSRSEMNVSTLELGDSALYLCASSRLTSGRALEQFFGPGTRLTVL.

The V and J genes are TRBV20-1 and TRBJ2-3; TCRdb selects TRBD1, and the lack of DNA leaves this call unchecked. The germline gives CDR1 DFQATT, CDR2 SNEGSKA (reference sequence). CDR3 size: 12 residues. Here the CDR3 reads CSASGTVGTQYF.

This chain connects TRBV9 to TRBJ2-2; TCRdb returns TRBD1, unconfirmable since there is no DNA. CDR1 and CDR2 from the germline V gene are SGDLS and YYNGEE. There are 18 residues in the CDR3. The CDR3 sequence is CASSSSGTGNLNTGELFF.

The CDR3 region is CASSLYTEAFF. The gene calls are TRBV12-3 or TRBV12-4 and TRBJ1-1. The CDR3 is 11 amino acids.